Listed below are T cell receptor beta chains from one sample, sequenced in a study of human T cells and chemical hapten exposure. MiXCR, applied by TCRdb to the RACE reads, yields one record per CDR3 protein. Seen here are roughly 120,000 distinct CDR3 sequences, about an eighth observed once, and the top ten hold roughly 1.5%. The sequencing used whole blood, collected in connection with sensitization to the hapten diphenylcyclopropenone (DPC). These receptors originate from a woman between 45 and 65 years old with alopecia areata. Some clones in this sample may be carry-over from other donors' samples. The CDR3 runs from the conserved cysteine through the conserved F or W.

V gene,CDR3 protein
TRBV6-5,CASSSVHRDRGTQYF
TRBV11-2,CASSAQGGAGTDTQYF
TRBV3-1,CASSQGPTQYF
TRBV20-1,CSARGQGGSYGYTF
TRBV4-2,CASSQDRTGAKKLFF
TRBV29-1,CSVDQGYEQYF
TRBV6-2/TRBV6-3,CASSWTGGGSNQPQHF
TRBV3-1,CASSQETRGTEAFF
TRBV6-5,CASSYGDRTYEQYF
TRBV6-6,CASSWVSGANVLTF
TRBV7-2,CASSSDFSGANVLTF
TRBV4-1,CASSPIEAGRDEQYF
TRBV7-8,CASSSRDYRGTQYF
TRBV7-2,CASSPQARGQMNTEAFF
TRBV20-1,CSASETSSASRLFF
TRBV7-9,CASSPSALRYYNEQFF
TRBV4-3,CASSQDVGTGYRPYNSPLHF
TRBV7-9,CASSLAGLAGSDEQYF
TRBV11-2,CASSSRPGPLLTDTQYF
TRBV5-6,CASSLGGGNQPQHF
TRBV10-3,CAISDGNYGYTF
TRBV28,CASSFKSGGFHFYNEQFF
TRBV5-1,CASSSIQGNTEAFF
TRBV29-1,CSVEDRSTDTQYF
TRBV11-2,CASSLRLAGTDTQYF
TRBV7-2,CASSKKGQEQETQYF
TRBV18,CASSPSGNSPLHF
TRBV7-6,CASSLVVARLNNEQFF
TRBV6-5,CASSYSGPGYEQYF
TRBV4-3,CASSQDMTDSYEQYF
TRBV3-1,CASRARGSAYEQYF
TRBV3-1,CASSRDPSGSYNEQFF
TRBV5-5,CASSFGLVTFF
TRBV29-1,CSAGGLAQETQYF
TRBV7-2,CASSLNSGVIQETQYF
TRBV5-1,CASSLRDGYNSPLHF
TRBV12-3/TRBV12-4,CASSLGSGQFF
TRBV18,CASSPLESKGRNEQFF
TRBV6-5,CASRKTNEKLFF
TRBV27,CASSSSVEQFF
TRBV7-2,CASSLAVSSGRPYEQYF